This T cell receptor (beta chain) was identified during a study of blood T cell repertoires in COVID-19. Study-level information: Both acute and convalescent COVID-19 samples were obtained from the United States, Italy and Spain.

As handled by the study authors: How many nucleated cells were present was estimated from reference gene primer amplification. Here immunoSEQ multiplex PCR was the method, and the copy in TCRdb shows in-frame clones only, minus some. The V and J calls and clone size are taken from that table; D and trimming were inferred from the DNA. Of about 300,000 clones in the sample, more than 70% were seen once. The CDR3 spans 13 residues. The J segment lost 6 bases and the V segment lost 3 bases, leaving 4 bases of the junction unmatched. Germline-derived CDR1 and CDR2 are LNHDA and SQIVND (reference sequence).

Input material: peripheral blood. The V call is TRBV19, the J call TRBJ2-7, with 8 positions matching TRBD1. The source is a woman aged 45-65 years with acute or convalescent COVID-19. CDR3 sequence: CASSMSGGGEQYV. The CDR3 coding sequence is TGTGCCAGTAGTATGTCAGGGGGCGGCGAGCAGTACGTC.